Following are 7 T cell receptor beta chains from one sample sequenced in a study of cytomegalovirus exposure and HLA in healthy donors. The PCR made use of 60 Vbeta and 13 Jbeta primers. The protocol was immunoSEQ multiplex PCR, while the TCRdb copy is restricted to in-frame clones and leaves out a portion. Its listing shows around 70,000 clones. Sequencing was performed on PBMCs. These receptor sequences come from a man aged 35 to 55 in good health and CMV-seronegative.

The rearrangement links TRBV27 to TRBJ1-2; D may be TRBD1 (6 bases). With 7 bases removed from V and 3 bases from J, the gap between germline ends came to 15 bases. This CDR3 is 14 amino acids long. Germline CDR1 and CDR2: MNHEY and SMNVEV (reference sequence). CDR3 in amino acids: CASMSYRADYGYTF. CDR3 coding DNA: TGTGCCAGCATGTCTTACAGGGCGGACTATGGCTACACCTTC.

The chain uses TRBV5-5 and TRBJ1-1; 8 nucleotides match TRBD1. Germline V lookup: CDR1 SGHKS, CDR2 YYEKEE (reference sequence). The CDR3 is 14 amino acids. After removal of 4 bases from V and 5 bases from J, the junction contained 7 bases not matched to a gene. CDR3 loop: CASSQTGARTEAFF. In DNA form, the CDR3 reads TGTGCCAGCAGCCAGACAGGGGCAAGAACTGAAGCTTTCTTT.

The chain has TRBV7-8 and TRBJ2-5; 7 bases agree with TRBD1. TRBJ2-7 explains the end of the DNA better; the J call may be wrong. The CDR3 covers 13 residues. The germline V gene encodes CDR1 SGHVS and CDR2 FQNEAQ. The CDR3 is CASSLDRAYEQYF. The CDR3 DNA reads as TGTGCCAGCAGCCTCGACAGGGCCTACGAGCAGTACTTC.

The chain's CDR3 is CASSPAIGTGGEKYF. The CDR3 DNA reads TGTGCCAGCAGTCCGGCCATCGGGACAGGGGGAGAAAAGTACTTC. This sequence joins TRBV28 and TRBJ2-7; 11 bases are a match to TRBD1. V shed 5 bases and J 11 bases; nucleotides not matched to a gene: 14. Germline V gene lookup returns CDR1 MDHEN and CDR2 SYDVKM. The CDR3 is made up of 15 amino acids.

CDR3 sequence (DNA): TGTGCCAGCAGCTTCCAACGGGGGGACTCGGAGACCCAGTACTTC. This translates into CASSFQRGDSETQYF. This rearrangement joins TRBV7-2 to TRBJ2-5; TRBD2 matches 7 bases. The V segment lost 3 bases and the J segment 5 bases; nucleotides outside the gene matches: 9. The germline gives CDR1 SGHTA, CDR2 FQGNSA. The CDR3 is 15 residues long.

To note about this clone: No conserved phenylalanine or tryptophan ends this CDR3, so it is likely a read error. Because the CDR3's place on the DNA is in doubt, the DNA is left out and the CDR3 is given as listed by TCRdb. The V gene is TRBV5-4, the J gene TRBJ1-1. The CDR3 numbers 9 amino acids, ends counted. Per the germline V gene, CDR1 is SGHNT and CDR2 is YYREEE (reference sequence). The CDR3 reads CAKNSRSPV.

This chain uses TRBV4-3 with TRBJ1-2; perhaps TRBD1 as D (5 bases). The germline gives CDR1 LGHNA, CDR2 YSLEER. Trimming removed 0 bases from V and 1 base from J, with 18 bases in between. The length of the CDR3 is 18 residues. The CDR3 loop reads CASSQDLSRQGFNYGYTF. The CDR3 nucleotides are TGCGCCAGCAGCCAAGATCTTTCCAGGCAGGGTTTTAACTATGGCTACACCTTC.